This entry lists 23 T cell receptor beta chains sequenced from one sample in a study of immune cell composition in non-small cell lung cancer. The table came from immunoSEQ multiplex PCR; TCRdb's copy has only in-frame clones and leaves some out. This table holds about 3,100 clones, roughly 80% found once. Sequenced material: lung tumor tissue. Every receptor here comes from a human donor with non-small cell lung cancer.

This rearrangement joins TRBV29-1 to TRBJ2-7; TRBD2 agrees at 11 bases. The CDR3 sequence is 14 residues long. Looked up from germline, CDR1 is SQVTM and CDR2 is ANQGSEA. After removal of 5 bases from V and 1 base from J, the junction contained 4 bases not matched to a gene. The CDR3 sequence: CSVKLAGGSYEQYF. In nucleotides, the CDR3 is TGCAGCGTTAAGCTAGCGGGAGGATCCTACGAGCAGTACTTC.

The chain employs TRBV7-9 and TRBJ2-1; D call uncertain. Between the trimmed V and J ends, which lost 2 bases and 9 bases, there was a span of 8 bases. Germline CDR1 and CDR2: SEHNR and FQNEAQ (reference sequence). The CDR3 has 12 amino acids. Here the CDR3 reads CASSLFASEQFF. For the CDR3, the DNA is TGTGCCAGCAGCTTATTCGCCAGTGAGCAGTTCTTC.

The gene calls are TRBV28 and TRBJ1-2, with 10 nucleotides matching TRBD1. The junction had 6 bases not matched to a gene; V was cut back by 8 bases and J by 3 bases. The CDR3 is made up of 14 amino acids. The germline CDR1 and CDR2 sequences are MDHEN and SYDVKM. The CDR3 loop is CASRRTGGYYGYTF. The CDR3 nucleotides read TGTGCCAGCCGTAGGACAGGGGGGTACTATGGCTACACCTTC.

This sequence joins TRBV30 and TRBJ2-5; 7 nucleotides agree with TRBD2. The DNA matches TRBJ2-7 better at its end, which makes the J call doubtful. Germline V gene sequence: CDR1 GTSNPN, CDR2 SVGIG (reference sequence). CDR3 size: 15 residues. DNA of the CDR3: TGTGCCTGGAGTGCCAAGCGGGACCACTCCTACGAGCAGTACTTC. Protein sequence: CAWSAKRDHSYEQYF.

This chain connects TRBV5-6 to TRBJ1-1; perhaps TRBD1 as D (6 bases). Trimming shortened V by 4 bases and J by 7 bases, and 20 bases separated the two germline ends. The germline V gene has CDR1 SGHDT and CDR2 YYEEEE. The CDR3 is made up of 15 amino acids. The CDR3 sequence is CASSHRDTLKGEAFF. CDR3 nucleotides: TGTGCCAGCAGCCACAGGGACACTTTGAAGGGTGAAGCTTTCTTT.

The chain is built from TRBV30 and TRBJ1-5; 10 nucleotides agree with TRBD1. Trimming removed 2 bases from V and 6 bases from J; junction bases left unmatched: 7. This CDR3 spans 15 amino acids. Germline V gene data show CDR1 as GTSNPN and CDR2 as SVGIG (reference sequence). CDR3 sequence: CAWSTGTGVGQPQHF. CDR3 bases: TGTGCCTGGAGTACCGGGACAGGGGTGGGTCAGCCCCAGCATTTT.

This chain links TRBV15 with TRBJ2-3; D unclear. The CDR3 loop spans 14 amino acids. The V and J ends lost 1 base and 2 bases respectively, with 7 bases between them. CDR1 LNHNV and CDR2 YYDKDF come from the germline V gene (reference sequence). This CDR3 reads CATSRGLDTDTQYF. CDR3 coding DNA: TGTGCCACCAGCAGAGGCCTAGACACAGATACGCAGTATTTT.

The chain is built from TRBV27 and TRBJ2-7, with 15 bases identical to TRBD2. The CDR3 extends over 18 amino acids. CDR1 is MNHEY and CDR2 is SMNVEV in the germline V gene (reference sequence). V shed 0 bases and J 0 bases; nucleotides not matched to a gene: 3. The CDR3 region has the DNA TGTGCCAGCAGTTTATCGGGACTAGCGGGAGGTTCCTCCTACGAGCAGTACTTC. This gives the protein CASSLSGLAGGSSYEQYF.

This clone is labeled large (0.1 to 1%). The V gene is TRBV11-2, the J gene TRBJ1-2; 8 nucleotides line up with TRBD1. With V trimmed by 5 bases and J by 4 bases, 9 bases remained unmatched. Germline assignment: CDR1 SGHAT and CDR2 FQNNGV. The CDR3 length is 15 residues. The CDR3: CASSPGETGVYGYTF. In DNA, the CDR3 is TGTGCCAGCAGCCCGGGGGAGACAGGGGTCTATGGCTACACCTTC.

The chain recombines TRBV2 with TRBJ1-5; 8 nucleotides align to TRBD1. V lost 5 bases, J lost 4 bases, and 7 bases stayed unmatched. The CDR3 loop spans 15 amino acids. Germline CDR1 is SNHLY and CDR2 is FYNNEI. The CDR3 nucleotides read TGTGCCAGCAGTACGGACAGGGTAGGGAATCAGCCCCAGCATTTT. This sequence encodes CASSTDRVGNQPQHF.

The chain has TRBV7-3 and TRBJ2-1, with 8 positions matching TRBD2. Germline CDR1 SGHTA, CDR2 FQGTGA. V dropped 4 bases and J dropped 2; count of bases not matched to a gene: 7. The CDR3 totals 16 residues. CDR3 DNA sequence: TGTGCCAGCAGCTATTATCCAGCGGGAGCCTACAATGAGCAGTTCTTC. Translating it yields CASSYYPAGAYNEQFF.

CDR3 in amino acids: CASSVGTPNEGGYTF. In DNA form, the CDR3 reads TGTGCCAGCAGCGTCGGGACACCCAACGAAGGAGGCTACACCTTC. The V and J genes are TRBV6-6 and TRBJ1-2; TRBD1 is a possible D gene (6 bases). This CDR3 comprises 15 residues. Germline V gene sequence: CDR1 MNHNY, CDR2 SVGAGI (reference sequence). V was clipped by 6 bases and J by 8 bases, with 22 bases between them.

This chain uses TRBV7-3 with TRBJ2-1; 10 bases align to TRBD2. J gave up 5 bases and V 5 bases, and 6 bases lay outside the gene matches. CDR3 length: 15 amino acids. Germline values: CDR1 SGHTA, CDR2 FQGTGA. CDR3 nucleotide sequence: TGTGCCAGCAGCCTACTAGCGGGATCGGACAATGAGCAGTTCTTC. This encodes CASSLLAGSDNEQFF.

This clone has more than one count but fewer than ten. The chain carries TRBV27 and TRBJ1-1; 9 bases are shared with TRBD1. Germline V gene lookup returns CDR1 MNHEY and CDR2 SMNVEV (reference sequence). Unmatched junction bases numbered 1, after V lost 4 bases and J lost 4 bases. The CDR3 consists of 13 residues. CDR3 loop: CASSYRGLTEAFF. CDR3 DNA: TGTGCCAGCAGTTACAGGGGGCTCACTGAAGCTTTCTTT.

This clone was detected only once. The chain recombines TRBV4-2 with TRBJ2-2; 10 bases match TRBD1. The V gene's germline CDR1 is LGHNA and CDR2 YNFKEQ. The trim removed 0 bases at V and 7 bases at J, leaving 8 bases unmatched. The length of the CDR3 is 17 residues. The CDR3 nucleotides read TGTGCCAGCAGCCAAGATCTGACAGGGGGCGGTGGCGGGGAGCTGTTTTTT. Residues: CASSQDLTGGGGGELFF.

The chain links TRBV11-2 to TRBJ2-2; 10 nucleotides agree with TRBD1. Per the germline V gene, CDR1 is SGHAT and CDR2 is FQNNGV. This CDR3 is built from 19 residues. Trimming removed 3 bases from V and 6 bases from J; junction bases left unmatched: 16. CDR3 in amino acids: CASSFPGQGRGSRSGELFF. The CDR3 DNA sequence: TGTGCCAGCAGCTTCCCGGGACAGGGGCGAGGTAGTCGGTCCGGGGAGCTGTTTTTT.

This clone was seen only a few times. This chain connects TRBV28 to TRBJ1-1; D is possibly TRBD1 (6 bases). Looked up from germline, CDR1 is MDHEN and CDR2 is SYDVKM. V gave up 5 bases and J gave up 6 bases, with 16 bases separating them. The CDR3 runs to 14 residues. The CDR3 reads CASSPYGTSPEAFF. The CDR3 DNA follows: TGTGCCAGCAGTCCCTACGGGACAAGCCCTGAAGCTTTCTTT.

The J gene is TRBJ2-1, the V gene TRBV28; TRBD2 matches 8 bases. Germline CDR1 reads MDHEN; CDR2 reads SYDVKM. Unmatched junction bases numbered 6, after V lost 6 bases and J lost 2 bases. The CDR3 is 15 residues long. CDR3 sequence: CASSFTSGPYNEQFF. In DNA, the CDR3 is TGTGCCAGCAGCTTCACTAGCGGTCCCTACAATGAGCAGTTCTTC.

The chain carries TRBV9 and TRBJ2-5; 10 bases map to TRBD2. The ends lost 6 bases at V and 0 bases at J; junction bases unmatched: 11. The germline CDR1 and CDR2 sequences are SGDLS and YYNGEE. The CDR3 consists of 17 residues. CDR3 nucleotides: TGTGCCAGCACCCGGGCTAGCGGGAGACAATACCAAGAGACCCAGTACTTC. Protein sequence: CASTRASGRQYQETQYF. Complete variable domain (other parts from reference TRBV9 and TRBJ2-5): DSGVTQTPKHLITATGQRVTLRCSPRSGDLSVYWYQQSLDQGLQFLIQYYNGEERAKGNILERFSAQQFPDLHSELNLSSLELGDSALYFCASTRASGRQYQETQYFGPGTRLLVL.

The rearrangement links TRBV2 to TRBJ2-2, with D possibly being TRBD1 (6 bases). CDR3 length: 13 amino acids. V was shortened by 7 bases and J by 1 base, with 7 bases between the two germline ends. Germline V gene lookup returns CDR1 SNHLY and CDR2 FYNNEI. The CDR3 region has the DNA TGTGCCAGCAAACAGGGGAACACCGGGGAGCTGTTTTTT. Residues: CASKQGNTGELFF.

The chain joins TRBV29-1 to TRBJ1-6; D might be TRBD1 (6 bases). This CDR3 contains 14 residues. Germline V gene lookup returns CDR1 SQVTM and CDR2 ANQGSEA. The V end was cut by 6 bases, the J end by 7 bases, with 16 bases between. In nucleotides, the CDR3 is TGCAGCGTAAAAACAGGGACGGAAAATTCACCCCTCCACTTT. Its protein is CSVKTGTENSPLHF.

The chain couples TRBV23-1 to TRBJ1-2, with D possibly TRBD1 on 6 matching bases. TRBV23-1 is flagged as an ORF with uncertain function. This CDR3 is built from 17 residues. Trimming pared 4 bases from V and 2 bases from J, leaving 20 bases between. This chain's CDR3 is CASSRKPQGLGNYGYTF. CDR3 DNA sequence: TGCGCCAGCAGTCGGAAACCGCAGGGGCTGGGCAACTATGGCTACACCTTC.

The CDR3 DNA reads TGTGCCAGCAGCCAAGAAGACAGAGACTTTGAGACCCAGTACTTC. It specifies CASSQEDRDFETQYF. The V and J genes are TRBV4-2 and TRBJ2-5; tentative D call: TRBD1 (5 bases). This CDR3 has 15 amino acids. Trimming removed 0 bases from V and 5 bases from J, with 13 bases in between. Germline V CDR1 and CDR2: LGHNA, YNFKEQ.